This T cell receptor beta chain was captured in a study of blood T cell repertoires in COVID-19. Unmatched junction bases numbered 18, after V lost 6 bases and J lost 2 bases. This CDR3 contains 18 residues. Germline V lookup: CDR1 SQVTM, CDR2 ANQGSEA. The table came from immunoSEQ multiplex PCR; TCRdb's copy has only in-frame clones and leaves some out. The table records some 370,000 clones, 89% of them present only once. The chain is built from TRBV29-1 and TRBJ2-2; 7 bases match TRBD2. The sample taken for sequencing was peripheral blood. The sequence came from a man aged 35 to 55 with acute or convalescent COVID-19. CDR3 nucleotide sequence: TGCAGCGTGGAGAGACTAGCATCGGGACCCCTAAACACCGGGGAGCTGTTTTTT. Amino acid sequence: CSVERLASGPLNTGELFF.